This T cell receptor (beta chain) was retrieved from a study of OX40 agonist ivuxolimab in advanced cancers. In the study overall: Patients took ivuxolimab, an agonistic anti-OX40 (CD134) antibody. Three patients got partial responses; one had hepatocellular carcinoma and two had cutaneous melanoma. Points from the study as a whole: Patients with a partial response at 0.1-3.0 mg/kg had among the lowest clonal expansion.

Profiled with immunoSEQ multiplex PCR; TCRdb holds only in-frame clones, not every one. The sample gives 84,000 or so clones, 84% of which show up once; approximately 2.6% is in the top ten. Of note for this clone: Its antigen remains unknown.

The sequence was obtained from an adult with an advanced solid tumor such as melanoma, head and neck, liver or kidney cancer. The starting material was CD4+ or CD8+ T cells sorted from blood, obtained in a trial of the OX40 agonist ivuxolimab.

CDR3 nucleotide sequence: TGTGCCAGCAGCCGAGGACAGGCGGGACAGCCCCAGCATTTT. Its protein is CASSRGQAGQPQHF. The chain recombines TRBV6-5 with TRBJ1-5, with 7 bases aligning to TRBD1. The CDR3 has 14 residues. V shed 6 bases, J shed 7 bases, and the junction held 9 bases outside the gene matches. Per the germline V gene, CDR1 is MNHEY and CDR2 is SVGAGI.